Presented here are 3 T cell receptor beta chains from one specimen sequenced in a study of T cells in Graves' hyperthyroidism and ophthalmopathy (dated by TCRdb to about 2019). Library prep was done by multiplex PCR. TCRdb records Illumina HiSeq 2000 as the sequencer. The TCR beta CDR3 regions were amplified from RNA transcripts. The TCR CDR3 was subjected to a first round of RT-PCR using the HTBI primer set and the Qiagen OneStep RT-PCR kit. In-frame beta chains were kept once TCRdb had trimmed the public reads at Q25 with fastp and called clones with MiXCR. Rows are unified per CDR3 protein, each entry keeping the most common DNA and genes. This sample has 200,000 or so distinct CDR3 sequences in its table, and less than 20% of those were observed once. The top ten clones comprise roughly 49% of the sample. The sequenced material came from blood. The origin of the receptors is a woman between 45 and 60 years old with Graves' hyperthyroidism.

This sequence joins TRBV4-1 and TRBJ1-5; D is ambiguous. Trimming took off 1 base at V and 3 bases at J, with 7 bases between the two ends. In germline, CDR1 is MGHRA, CDR2 YSYEKL. CDR3 length: 14 residues. The CDR3 spells CASSQARNNQPQHF. CDR3 DNA: TGCGCCAGCAGCCAAGCCCGAAACAATCAGCCCCAGCATTTT.

This clonotype occurred a few times. The chain links TRBV30 to TRBJ2-1, with 9 bases lining up with TRBD1. V lost 0 bases, J lost 7 bases, and 16 bases stayed unmatched. This CDR3 has 18 residues. Germline-derived CDR1 and CDR2 are GTSNPN and SVGIG (reference sequence). CDR3 region: CAWSVRLTGGTRGNEQFF. The CDR3 nucleotides read TGTGCCTGGAGTGTACGATTGACAGGGGGTACGAGGGGTAATGAGCAGTTCTTC.

The chain has TRBV12-3 or TRBV12-4 and TRBJ2-5; D is ambiguous. The CDR3 runs 15 residues. V was cut by 4 bases and J by 5 bases, with 17 bases left in between. CDR3 in amino acids: CASSSSLETGETQYF. CDR3 nucleotide sequence: TGTGCCAGCAGTTCCTCGTTGGAGACTGGGGAGACCCAGTACTTC.